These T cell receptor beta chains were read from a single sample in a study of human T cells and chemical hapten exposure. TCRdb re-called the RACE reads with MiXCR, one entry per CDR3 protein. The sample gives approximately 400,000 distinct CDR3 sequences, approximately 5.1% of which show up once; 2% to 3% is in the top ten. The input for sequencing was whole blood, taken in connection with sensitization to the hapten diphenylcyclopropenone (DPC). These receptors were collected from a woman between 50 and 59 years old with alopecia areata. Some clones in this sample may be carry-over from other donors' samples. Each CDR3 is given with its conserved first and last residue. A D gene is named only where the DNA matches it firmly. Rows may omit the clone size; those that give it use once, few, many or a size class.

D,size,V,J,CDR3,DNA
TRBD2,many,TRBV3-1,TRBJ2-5,CASSQGGRGNQETQYF,TGTGCCAGCAGCCAAGGTGGGCGGGGGAACCAAGAGACCCAGTACTTC
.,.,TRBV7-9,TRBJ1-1,CASSWGGSLVTEAFF,TGTGCCAGCAGCTGGGGTGGAAGTCTTGTCACTGAAGCTTTCTTT
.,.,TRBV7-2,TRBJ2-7,CASSLDYNSYEQYF,TGTGCCAGCAGCTTGGACTATAACTCCTACGAGCAGTACTTC
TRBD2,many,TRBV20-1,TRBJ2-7,CSAQREAPRQYF,TGCAGTGCCCAGCGGGAGGCGCCTAGGCAGTACTTC
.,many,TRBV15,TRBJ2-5,CATSRDRGAQETQYF,TGTGCCACCAGCAGAGATCGGGGGGCCCAAGAGACCCAGTACTTC
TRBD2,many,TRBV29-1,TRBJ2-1,CSVRLAGGYNEQFF,TGCAGCGTTCGACTAGCGGGAGGTTACAATGAGCAGTTCTTC
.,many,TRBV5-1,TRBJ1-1,CASSLGGLETEAFF,TGCGCCAGCAGCTTGGGGGGCTTAGAGACTGAAGCTTTCTTT
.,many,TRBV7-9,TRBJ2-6,CASSFRGAGANVLTF,TGTGCCAGCAGCTTTCGGGGGGCCGGGGCCAACGTCCTGACTTTC
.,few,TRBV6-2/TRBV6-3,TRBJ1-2,CASREGRGYGYTF,TGTGCCAGCCGTGAAGGGCGCGGTTATGGCTACACCTTC
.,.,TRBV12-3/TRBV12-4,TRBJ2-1,CASTPSYNEQFF,TGTGCCAGCACCCCCTCCTACAATGAGCAGTTCTTC
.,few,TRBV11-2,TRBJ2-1,CASSPTDRMGYNEQFF,TGTGCCAGCAGCCCTACCGACAGAATGGGCTACAATGAGCAGTTCTTC
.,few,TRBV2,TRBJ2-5,CASRKPGLFQETQYF,TGTGCCAGCAGAAAACCGGGACTGTTCCAAGAGACCCAGTACTTC
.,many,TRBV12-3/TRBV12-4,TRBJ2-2,CASRRGPGSDTGELFF,TGTGCCAGCAGGCGAGGGCCGGGGTCGGACACCGGGGAGCTGTTTTTT
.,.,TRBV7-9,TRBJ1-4,CASSPARRMNEKLYF,TGTGCCAGCAGCCCAGCGAGAAGGATGAATGAAAAACTGTATTTT
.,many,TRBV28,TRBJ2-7,CASSSPTRSYYEQYF,TGTGCCAGCAGTTCTCCTACTAGGTCCTACTACGAGCAGTACTTC
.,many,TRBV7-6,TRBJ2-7,CASSRDPGYDHEQYF,TGTGCCAGCAGCCGGGACCCTGGATACGACCACGAGCAGTACTTC
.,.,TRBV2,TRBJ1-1,CASMRNTEAFF,TGTGCCAGCATGAGGAACACTGAAGCTTTCTTT
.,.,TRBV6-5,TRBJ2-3,CASRPYGPNTQYF,TGTGCCAGCAGACCTTACGGGCCCAATACGCAGTATTTT
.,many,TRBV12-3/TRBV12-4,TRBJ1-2,CASSPGTPVYGYTF,TGTGCCAGCAGTCCCGGGACGCCTGTCTATGGCTACACCTTC
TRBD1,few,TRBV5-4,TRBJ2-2,CASSWNRGLNTGELFF,TGTGCCAGCAGCTGGAACAGGGGGCTGAACACCGGGGAGCTGTTTTTT
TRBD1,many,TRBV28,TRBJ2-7,CASRRQGYFYEQYF,TGTGCCAGCAGGAGACAGGGGTATTTTTACGAGCAGTACTTC
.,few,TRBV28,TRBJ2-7,CASSWPSQGRYEQYF,TGTGCCAGCAGTTGGCCTAGCCAGGGCCGGTACGAGCAGTACTTC
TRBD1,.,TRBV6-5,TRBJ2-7,CASGMQGAYEQYF,TGTGCCAGCGGGATGCAGGGGGCTTACGAGCAGTACTTC
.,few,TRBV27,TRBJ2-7,CASSTGPFYEQYF,TGTGCCAGCAGCACCGGACCATTCTACGAGCAGTACTTC
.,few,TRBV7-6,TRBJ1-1,CASSPLAQMNTEAFF,TGTGCCAGCAGCCCCCTGGCCCAAATGAACACTGAAGCTTTCTTT
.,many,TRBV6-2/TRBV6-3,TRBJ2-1,CASSSRYEQFF,TGTGCCAGCAGTTCCCGGTATGAGCAGTTCTTC
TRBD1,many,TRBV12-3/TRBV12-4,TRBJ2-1,CASSPWTGGGNEQFF,TGTGCCAGCAGTCCCTGGACAGGGGGCGGGAATGAGCAGTTCTTC
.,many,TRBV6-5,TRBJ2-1,CASRRGLTYNEQFF,TGTGCCAGCAGGCGGGGACTCACCTACAATGAGCAGTTCTTC
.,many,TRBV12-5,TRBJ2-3,CASGQDPVEVSQYF,TGTGCTAGTGGCCAAGACCCCGTCGAGGTGTCGCAGTATTTT
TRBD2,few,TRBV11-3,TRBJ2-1,CASSGRESGRFF,TGTGCCAGCAGCGGCCGCGAGAGCGGGAGGTTCTTC
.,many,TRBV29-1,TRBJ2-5,CSVGGRSQETQYF,TGCAGCGTGGGGGGTAGGTCCCAAGAGACCCAGTACTTC
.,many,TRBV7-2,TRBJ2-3,CASSFLTTRPSTDTQYF,TGTGCCAGCAGCTTTCTGACGACTAGACCTAGCACAGATACGCAGTATTTT
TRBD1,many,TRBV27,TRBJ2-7,CASKGQSDLYEQYF,TGTGCCAGCAAGGGACAGTCCGACCTCTACGAGCAGTACTTC
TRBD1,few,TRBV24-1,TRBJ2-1,CATSDTSGGAGNEQFF,TGTGCCACCAGTGATACCTCAGGGGGCGCGGGCAATGAGCAGTTCTTC
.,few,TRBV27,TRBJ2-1,CASSPKLGYEQFF,TGTGCCAGCAGTCCAAAACTAGGCTATGAGCAGTTCTTC
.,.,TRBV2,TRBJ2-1,CASSEWDFSLLF,TGTGCCAGCAGTGAGTGGGACTTCAGCTTGCTCTTC
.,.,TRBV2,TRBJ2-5,CASSIIGGQPGTQYF,TGTGCCAGCAGTATAATAGGAGGCCAGCCGGGGACCCAGTACTTC
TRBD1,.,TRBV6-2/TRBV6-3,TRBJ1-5,CASRTNPGQGGQPQHF,TGTGCCAGCAGGACCAACCCGGGACAGGGGGGCCAGCCCCAGCATTTT
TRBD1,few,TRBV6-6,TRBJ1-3,CASSYTDRPYSGNTIYF,TGTGCCAGCAGTTATACGGACAGGCCCTACTCTGGAAACACCATATATTTT
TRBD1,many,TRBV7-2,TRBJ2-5,CASSTVGQLQETQYF,TGTGCCAGCAGCACAGTGGGACAGCTCCAAGAGACCCAGTACTTC
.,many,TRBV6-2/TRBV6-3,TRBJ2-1,CASSRRRLRDEQFF,TGTGCCAGCAGCCGACGGCGTTTACGTGATGAGCAGTTCTTC
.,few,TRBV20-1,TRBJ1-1,CSAPRGRNTEAFF,TGCAGTGCGCCAAGAGGAAGGAACACTGAAGCTTTCTTT
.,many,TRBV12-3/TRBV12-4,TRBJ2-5,CASSLTGPRETQYF,TGTGCCAGCAGTCTCACCGGGCCCCGAGAGACCCAGTACTTC
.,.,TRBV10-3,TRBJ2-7,CAITPDLSSYEQYF,TGTGCCATCACCCCCGACCTAAGCTCCTACGAGCAGTACTTC
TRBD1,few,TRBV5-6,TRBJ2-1,CASSPTGGPLWEQFF,TGTGCCAGCAGCCCTACAGGGGGCCCCTTGTGGGAGCAGTTCTTC
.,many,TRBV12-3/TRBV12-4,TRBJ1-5,CASSLGTEVFWNQPQHF,TGTGCCAGCAGTTTAGGGACGGAGGTTTTTTGGAATCAGCCCCAGCATTTT
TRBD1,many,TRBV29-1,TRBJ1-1,CSVVPGQGLVAEAFF,TGCAGCGTCGTCCCGGGACAGGGTTTAGTAGCTGAAGCTTTCTTT
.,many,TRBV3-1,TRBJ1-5,CASSPLGVQPQHF,TGTGCCAGCAGCCCATTAGGGGTTCAGCCCCAGCATTTT